This T cell receptor beta chain was recovered during a study of blood T cell repertoires in COVID-19 (TCRdb year 2020). A note on the overall study: Collaborator samples came from the United States, Italy and Spain and covered acute and convalescent phases of COVID-19. The dataset comprised deeply sampled blood TCRbeta repertoires from subjects exposed to, actively infected with, or recovered from COVID-19. Where available, HLA class I and class II types were obtained from metadata supplied by the sample provider rather than from assay-based typing. The repertoires were made available in a free public database intended to serve as a resource for research on the immune response to SARS-CoV-2. The sample metadata nearly always contained a de-identified subject ID, COVID-19 status, age in years and sex. The material from the prospective study consisted of cDNA or gDNA derived from T cells, B-cell-depleted T cells, or PBMCs. The samples were drawn from two sources: the first 160 participants of the ongoing ImmuneRACE study, and some 1,300 subjects contributed by 6 global collaborators. The full study reports these points: Clinical and demographic metadata were provided uncurated, with the amount varying by source and participant.

This clone was recorded a few times. No cognate antigen has been identified for it. No base-level quality is on record; no much larger clone is a single base apart. TCRbeta CDR3 regions were amplified from genomic DNA by means of the immunoSEQ Assay, a bias-controlled multiplex PCR. In the paper's pipeline: Nucleated cell counts per sample were estimated from amplification of reference gene primers within the assay. To quantify the absolute abundance of each unique TCRbeta CDR3 rearrangement, sequence reads were collapsed and filtered. Productive Simpson clonality was computed per sample as the square root of Simpson's diversity index over productive rearrangements. TCRdb limited this immuneACCESS table to in-frame rearrangements with V and J called. A share of clones is missing; checked studies link under half to unresolved V genes, and the rest is unexplained. V and J calls and clone size are those listed in that table; D and trimming were worked out from the DNA. The table for this sample lists 200,000 to 250,000 clones; about 79% of them were counted only once. Together, the top ten hold approximately 3.6% of the sample.

Ends trimmed: V by 4 bases, J by 5 bases; bases unmatched to a gene: 10. From the germline V gene (reference sequence), CDR1 is SEHNR and CDR2 is FQNEAQ. Its CDR3 holds 16 amino acids, cysteine through phenylalanine. Only the CDR3 portion is preserved as DNA: 48 bases, with reading frame beginning at the first base. In the prospective study, participants were roughly 18 to 89 years old, resided in 25 or so geographic areas of the United States, and were enrolled through a virtual design. In the prospective study, cohorts were assigned on the basis of participant-reported clinical history obtained from a screening survey and a study questionnaire. ImmuneRACE Cohort 3 recovered participants were defined by two consecutive negative NP/OP PCR tests, healthcare professional clearance, or symptom resolution. Mobile phlebotomists in the prospective study collected whole blood, serum and a nasopharyngeal or oropharyngeal swab from every participant. Prospective study participants could optionally give additional blood draws and questionnaires over an approximately two-month period. Blood samples from the prospective study were shipped frozen or at room temperature prior to DNA extraction.

Sample: PBMCs or T cells enriched from blood (not recorded which). The clonotype originates from a woman aged 55-75 years who had recovered from COVID-19. Recombination joined TRBV7-9 with TRBJ2-2, and 7 bases in between align with TRBD1. The DNA sequence reads TGTGCCAGCAGCTCCACAGGGGTCTTCTCAACCGGGGAGCTGTTTTTT. This gives the protein CASSSTGVFSTGELFF.